This T cell receptor beta chain stems from a study of blood T cell repertoires in COVID-19. CDR3 size: 13 residues. The germline V gene encodes CDR1 SNHLY and CDR2 FYNNEI. Trimming cost V 8 bases and J 8 bases; bases outside gene matches: 9. The protocol was immunoSEQ multiplex PCR, while the TCRdb copy is restricted to in-frame clones and leaves out a portion. The sample records some 190,000 clones, about 80% being singletons. The genes are TRBV2 and TRBJ1-3, with 7 bases matching TRBD1. The receptor was derived from a man aged 60-69 years who had been exposed to COVID-19. Sequenced material: PBMCs or T cells enriched from blood (not recorded which). The CDR3 nucleotides are TGTGCCAGCGCCGACAGGGCCGGGGACACCATATATTTT. Its protein product is CASADRAGDTIYF.